The rows below give T cell receptor beta chains drawn from one sample of a study of blood T cells in healthy people across ages. TCRdb re-called the 5' RACE reads through MiXCR, storing one row per CDR3 protein. The data show roughly 800,000 distinct CDR3 sequences, roughly 25% seen once. The same sample was also used in a study of T cells of mothers and their children.

Input material: blood. The origin of the receptors is a boy aged 5 to 17 in good health. Both conserved end residues are trimmed from each CDR3.

V	J	CDR3
TRBV4-1	TRBJ2-7	ASSPIRTSGSYEQY
TRBV6-2/TRBV6-3	TRBJ2-7	ASSYSILTGDYEQY
TRBV27	.	ASSLSSGGGQNYYEQY
TRBV6-4	TRBJ2-5	ASSPALAGGHEEWETQY
TRBV29-1	TRBJ2-1	SARTAFNNEQF
TRBV24-1	.	ATSDFGPPQY
TRBV4-3	TRBJ2-7	ASSQDLSLSGLSYEQY
TRBV6-1	TRBJ1-3	ASIRQGVSGNTIY
TRBV20-1	TRBJ2-7	SARDEDRGNEQY
TRBV15	TRBJ2-5	ATSSQQRQETQY
TRBV11-2	TRBJ2-3	ASSLDLSSTSGTWGTDTQY
TRBV11-1	TRBJ2-1	ASSLIGGPYNAQF
TRBV6-5	TRBJ2-7	ASSYGTGEGEQY
TRBV7-9	TRBJ2-1	ASSPGWWDPKTNEQF
TRBV4-2	TRBJ1-4	ASSPNQAGDEKLF
TRBV7-9	TRBJ1-1	ASSSGQGQRGTEAF
TRBV27	TRBJ2-1	ASSRATFNEQF
TRBV9	TRBJ1-1	ASTAGLGTEAF
TRBV20-1	TRBJ1-2	SAREGTGVGYT
TRBV7-9	TRBJ1-2	ASSSNSAYGYT
TRBV20-1	.	SAREAGARAYEQY
TRBV7-9	TRBJ1-2	ASSGGRQTNYGYT
TRBV7-9	TRBJ2-7	ASSFGSNYEQY
TRBV6-1	TRBJ2-2	ASSEALWTKTGELF
TRBV9	.	ASSASDGYEQY
TRBV12-3/TRBV12-4	.	ASSSHPGVAYEQY
TRBV14	TRBJ2-7	ASSPIAGHFSYEQY
TRBV28	TRBJ2-5	AIGTGDKGLRRETQY
TRBV12-5	TRBJ1-4	ASGLEDSEAGKLF
TRBV7-9	TRBJ2-2	ASSLTGELF
TRBV11-2	.	ASSLGYGGAVEQF
TRBV7-2	TRBJ2-3	ASSLLWPPLDTQY
TRBV4-1	.	ASSQVLGKQF
TRBV29-1	TRBJ2-5	SVPTAGEETQY
TRBV5-1	TRBJ1-1	ASSLRSGQDTEAF
TRBV9	TRBJ2-5	ASSVGGIQETQY
TRBV7-2	TRBJ1-4	ASSRGQGFANEKLF
TRBV5-4	TRBJ2-3	ASSPDGGRTDTQY
TRBV10-3	.	AISGLAGGPFYEQY
TRBV7-6	TRBJ2-5	ASSSNRGLEQY
TRBV11-2	TRBJ2-5	ASSFAGGALGETQY
TRBV7-2	TRBJ1-4	ASSLGDKFNEKLF
TRBV19	TRBJ2-5	ASSIVAGGRETQY
TRBV4-3	TRBJ2-7	ASSQRMTGTGAYEQY
TRBV7-9	TRBJ1-1	ASILFPGPAF
TRBV28	TRBJ2-5	ASSIPDSIQETQY